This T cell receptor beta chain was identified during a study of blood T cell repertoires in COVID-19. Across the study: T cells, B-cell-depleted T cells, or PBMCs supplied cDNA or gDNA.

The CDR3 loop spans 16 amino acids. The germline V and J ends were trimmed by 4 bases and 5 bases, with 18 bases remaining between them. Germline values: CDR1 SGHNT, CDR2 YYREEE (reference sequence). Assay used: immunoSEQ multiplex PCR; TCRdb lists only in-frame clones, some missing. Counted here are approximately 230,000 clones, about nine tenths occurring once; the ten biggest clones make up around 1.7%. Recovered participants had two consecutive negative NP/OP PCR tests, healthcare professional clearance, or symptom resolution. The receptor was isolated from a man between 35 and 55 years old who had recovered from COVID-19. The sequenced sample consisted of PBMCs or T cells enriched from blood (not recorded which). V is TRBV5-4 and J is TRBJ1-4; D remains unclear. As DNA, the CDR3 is TGTGCCAGCAGCCTCAGTAGAGACTACGGGAATGAAAAACTGTTTTTT. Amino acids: CASSLSRDYGNEKLFF.